What follows is one T cell receptor beta chain and its context. Progressors' blood was drawn at hyperthyroidism diagnosis, before ophthalmopathy symptoms. This entry is derived from a study of T cells in Graves' hyperthyroidism and ophthalmopathy. TCR beta CDR3 region amplification was performed from RNA transcripts. During a first-round RT-PCR of the TCR CDR3, the HTBI primer set was used. TCRdb re-called the multiplex PCR reads with MiXCR, one entry per CDR3 protein. The sample lists under 350,000 distinct CDR3 sequences; about 14% were seen once. V shed 6 bases and J 7 bases; nucleotides not matched to a gene: 9. The CDR3 runs 14 residues. The germline gives CDR1 LNHDA, CDR2 SQIVND (reference sequence).

Specimen: blood. The chain recombines TRBV19 with TRBJ2-3; TRBD2 matches at 8 bases. This TCR was recovered from a woman in her twenties or thirties with Graves' hyperthyroidism that later progressed to Graves' ophthalmopathy. The CDR3 coding sequence is TGTGCCAGTAGGCCCCGGCGGGAGGTATATACGCAGTATTTT. It is translated as CASRPRREVYTQYF.